These 19 T cell receptor beta chains share one sample of origin, sequenced in a study of cytomegalovirus exposure and HLA in healthy donors. Produced via immunoSEQ multiplex PCR; TCRdb's table is partial and in-frame only. The table records hundreds of thousands of clones, around 78% of them present only once. What was sequenced was PBMCs. All receptors derive from a woman under 30 in good health and CMV-seronegative.

The chain is built from TRBV6-1 and TRBJ2-2; no clear D. The CDR3 covers 12 residues. Germline V lookup: CDR1 MNHNS, CDR2 SASEGT. V gave up 10 bases and J gave up 3 bases, with 9 bases separating them. Here the CDR3 DNA reads TGTGCCATCCTCACGTACACCGGGGAGCTGTTTTTT. Translation gives CAILTYTGELFF.

CDR3 in amino acids: CASVQRGNQETQYF. CDR3 nucleotide sequence: TGTGCCAGCGTCCAGCGGGGGAACCAAGAGACCCAGTACTTC. V and J are TRBV2 and TRBJ2-5; the match to TRBD2 covers 8 bases. Germline V gene data show CDR1 as SNHLY and CDR2 as FYNNEI. The V segment lost 8 bases and the J segment 0 bases; nucleotides outside the gene matches: 5. This CDR3 has 14 residues.

J is TRBJ2-7 and V is TRBV4-1; no clear D gene. Deletions cut 1 base from V and 2 bases from J, with 12 bases between. The CDR3 totals 15 residues. Germline CDR1 reads MGHRA; CDR2 reads YSYEKL. CDR3 sequence: CASSQASSSAYEQYF. The CDR3, as DNA: TGCGCCAGCAGCCAAGCTTCGAGCAGCGCCTACGAGCAGTACTTC.

The CDR3 spells CSVTSGGVNEQFF. The CDR3 DNA follows: TGCAGCGTTACTAGCGGGGGGGTAAATGAGCAGTTCTTC. The chain recombines TRBV29-1 with TRBJ2-1; the match to TRBD2 covers 13 bases. Germline CDR1 and CDR2: SQVTM and ANQGSEA. This CDR3 spans 13 amino acids. Trimming cost V 5 bases and J 7 bases; bases outside gene matches: 2.

The J gene is TRBJ2-5, the V gene TRBV30, with 7 bases aligning to TRBD2. V trimming: 0 bases; J trimming: 5 bases; junction bases outside the gene matches: 9. CDR1 and CDR2 from the germline V gene are GTSNPN and SVGIG (reference sequence). This CDR3 comprises 15 residues. The CDR3 reads CAWSVPGGAGETQYF. As DNA, the CDR3 is TGTGCCTGGAGTGTACCGGGGGGAGCGGGCGAGACCCAGTACTTC.

This clone was picked up a small number of times. The J gene is TRBJ2-1, the V gene TRBV9; 8 positions agree with TRBD2. The CDR3 is 16 amino acids. Germline V CDR1 and CDR2: SGDLS, YYNGEE. V was clipped by 4 bases and J by 0 bases; unmatched bases: 6. CDR3 loop: CASSRSGGFSYNEQFF. The CDR3 DNA is TGTGCCAGCAGCCGCAGCGGGGGTTTCTCCTACAATGAGCAGTTCTTC. Complete variable domain (other parts from reference TRBV9 and TRBJ2-1): DSGVTQTPKHLITATGQRVTLRCSPRSGDLSVYWYQQSLDQGLQFLIQYYNGEERAKGNILERFSAQQFPDLHSELNLSSLELGDSALYFCASSRSGGFSYNEQFFGPGTRLTVL.

This clone was observed a handful of times. The CDR3 coding sequence is TGCGCCAGCAGCTTGTATCCAGGTGATGGCTACACCTTC. Amino acid sequence: CASSLYPGDGYTF. The chain carries TRBV5-1 and TRBJ1-2; unclear D gene. This CDR3 is 13 amino acids long. V lost 1 base and J 6 bases, leaving 10 bases between the germline ends. Germline V CDR1 and CDR2: SGHRS, YFSETQ.

This chain joins TRBV7-2 and TRBJ2-3; 7 bases line up with TRBD2. Germline trimming cut 5 bases from V and 2 bases from J; bases unmatched to any gene: 4. The germline CDR1 and CDR2 sequences are SGHTA and FQGNSA. The CDR3 has 14 residues. CDR3: CASSDGTITDTQYF. The CDR3 region has the DNA TGTGCCAGCAGCGACGGGACTATCACAGATACGCAGTATTTT.

This clone occurred a few times. In nucleotides, the CDR3 is TGTGCCAGCAGTAAAGGGGGCGGAATCGGCTACGAGCAGTACTTC. Its translation is CASSKGGGIGYEQYF. This rearrangement joins TRBV7-6 to TRBJ2-7; 7 positions match TRBD1. CDR1 and CDR2 (germline): SGHVS, FNYEAQ. The CDR3 consists of 15 residues. Germline trimming cut 6 bases from V and 3 bases from J; bases unmatched to any gene: 11.

This clone was found once. This chain's CDR3 is CASSFRGPNSPLHF. The CDR3 DNA sequence: TGTGCCAGCAGTTTCCGGGGGCCGAATTCACCCCTCCACTTT. The rearrangement uses TRBV27 and TRBJ1-6, with a possible D match to TRBD1 (6 bases). The CDR3 length is 14 residues. The V gene's germline CDR1 is MNHEY and CDR2 SMNVEV (reference sequence). Deletions cut 3 bases from V and 7 bases from J, with 10 bases between.

The chain links TRBV6-5 to TRBJ1-2, with 9 bases aligning to TRBD1. The trim removed 7 bases at V and 6 bases at J, leaving 9 bases unmatched. The CDR3 spans 14 residues. Germline V gives CDR1 MNHEY, CDR2 SVGAGI. CDR3 coding DNA: TGTGCCAGCACTGTCGACGGGACAGGGCATGGCTACACCTTC. This gives the protein CASTVDGTGHGYTF.

The V and J genes are TRBV27 and TRBJ1-1; D unclear. Trimming left V 5 bases short and J 1 base short, with 11 bases between. This CDR3 has 14 amino acids. CDR1 MNHEY and CDR2 SMNVEV come from the germline V gene (reference sequence). The CDR3: CASSQQATNTEAFF. Here the CDR3 DNA reads TGTGCCAGCAGTCAACAAGCGACGAACACTGAAGCTTTCTTT.

The genes are TRBV2 and TRBJ1-5; 9 nucleotides line up with TRBD1. Germline CDR1 and CDR2: SNHLY and FYNNEI. Trimming cost V 6 bases and J 7 bases; bases outside gene matches: 10. The CDR3 length is 15 residues. The CDR3 here is CASRVTTGGGQPQHF. The CDR3 bases are TGTGCCAGCAGAGTAACAACAGGGGGCGGCCAGCCCCAGCATTTT.

A note on this clone: The same CDR3 is also encoded by other DNA sequences in this sample. CDR3 sequence: CASSGGGATNEKLFF. CDR3 DNA: TGTGCCAGCAGTGGGGGAGGGGCAACTAATGAAAAACTGTTTTTT. The chain combines TRBV25-1 with TRBJ1-4; maybe TRBD1 (5 bases). Germline CDR1 reads MGHDK; CDR2 reads SYGVNS. V lost 4 bases and J lost 0, with 9 bases in between. The CDR3 is 15 amino acids.

V and J are TRBV6-1 and TRBJ2-5; 10 nucleotides line up with TRBD1. Trimming cost V 10 bases and J 5 bases; bases outside gene matches: 4. The germline gives CDR1 MNHNS, CDR2 SASEGT. The CDR3 extends over 12 amino acids. The CDR3 sequence: CAISDRGETQYF. CDR3 DNA: TGTGCCATTTCGGACAGGGGGGAGACCCAGTACTTC.

The V gene is TRBV2, the J gene TRBJ1-2, with D unresolved. CDR1 is SNHLY, CDR2 FYNNEI, per germline. The CDR3 runs to 13 residues. Trimming removed 4 bases from V and 6 bases from J, with 12 bases in between. CDR3: CASSVEAPHGYTF. The CDR3 coding sequence is TGTGCCAGCAGTGTTGAAGCCCCCCATGGCTACACCTTC. The complete variable domain, with remaining parts taken from reference TRBV2 and TRBJ1-2, reads EPEVTQTPSHQVTQMGQEVILRCVPISNHLYFYWYRQILGQKVEFLVSFYNNEISEKSEIFDDQFSVERPDGSNFTLKIRSTKLEDSAMYFCASSVEAPHGYTFGSGTRLTVV.

The chain links TRBV6-1 to TRBJ1-5; D possibly corresponds to TRBD1 (5 bases). Per the germline V gene, CDR1 is MNHNS and CDR2 is SASEGT. This CDR3 has 15 residues. V lost 6 bases and J 5 bases, leaving 17 bases between the germline ends. In DNA, the CDR3 is TGTGCCAGCAGCGGGGGTCCGGCGAGGGATCAGCCCCAGCATTTT. It encodes CASSGGPARDQPQHF.

The chain recombines TRBV29-1 with TRBJ2-5; 8 bases are a match to TRBD1. The CDR3 covers 15 residues. With V trimmed by 4 bases and J by 2 bases, 9 bases remained unmatched. The germline V gene has CDR1 SQVTM and CDR2 ANQGSEA. This chain's CDR3 is CSVGSGQALQETQYF. The CDR3 DNA follows: TGCAGCGTTGGCTCGGGACAGGCCCTACAAGAGACCCAGTACTTC.

The V call is TRBV27, the J call TRBJ2-7, with D tentatively TRBD1 (6 bases). Trimming removed 3 bases from V and 0 bases from J, with 12 bases in between. Germline CDR1 MNHEY, CDR2 SMNVEV (reference sequence). The CDR3 is 15 residues long. The CDR3: CASSFSRQASYEQYF. CDR3 sequence (DNA): TGTGCCAGCAGTTTCTCCCGACAGGCCTCCTACGAGCAGTACTTC.